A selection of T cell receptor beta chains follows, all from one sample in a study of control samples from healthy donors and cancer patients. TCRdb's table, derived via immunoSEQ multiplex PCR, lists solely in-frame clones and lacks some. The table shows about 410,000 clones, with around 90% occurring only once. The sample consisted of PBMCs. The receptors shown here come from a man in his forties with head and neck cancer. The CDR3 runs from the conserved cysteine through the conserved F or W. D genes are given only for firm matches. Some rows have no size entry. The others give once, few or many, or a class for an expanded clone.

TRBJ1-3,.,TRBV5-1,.,CASSFDPDGGNTIYF,TGCGCCAGCAGCTTCGATCCTGACGGAGGAAACACCATATATTTT
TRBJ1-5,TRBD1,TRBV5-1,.,CASSPGQGEGQPQHF,TGCGCCAGCAGCCCGGGACAGGGGGAAGGTCAGCCCCAGCATTTT
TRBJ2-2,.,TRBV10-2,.,CASRFTRSSNTGELFF,TGCGCCAGCAGGTTTACTCGCAGCTCGAACACCGGGGAGCTGTTTTTT
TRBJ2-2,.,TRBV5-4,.,CASSLIGTGELFF,TGTGCCAGCAGCTTGATCGGCACCGGGGAGCTGTTTTTT
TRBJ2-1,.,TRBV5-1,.,CASSWGGKGRYEQFF,TGCGCCAGCAGCTGGGGAGGAAAGGGGAGGTATGAGCAGTTCTTC
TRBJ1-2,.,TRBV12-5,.,CASGPSSWTREYGYTF,TGTGCTAGTGGTCCAAGTTCCTGGACCCGAGAGTATGGCTACACCTTC
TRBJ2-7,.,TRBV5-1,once,CASSFSSVQVGYEQYF,TGCGCCAGCAGCTTTTCTTCGGTGCAGGTAGGCTACGAGCAGTACTTC
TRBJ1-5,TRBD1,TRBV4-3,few,CASSQVQGSQPQHF,TGCGCCAGCAGCCAAGTACAGGGGTCGCAGCCCCAGCATTTT
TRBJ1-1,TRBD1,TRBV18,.,CASSPTGQMNTEAFF,TGTGCCAGCTCACCAACGGGACAGATGAACACTGAAGCTTTCTTT
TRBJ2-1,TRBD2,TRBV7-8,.,CASSLGTSGAYNEQFF,TGTGCCAGCAGCTTAGGGACTAGCGGGGCCTACAATGAGCAGTTCTTC
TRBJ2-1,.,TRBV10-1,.,CASSAWGGRFSEQFF,TGCGCCAGCAGTGCTTGGGGGGGCCGGTTTAGTGAGCAGTTCTTC
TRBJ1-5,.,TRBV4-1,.,CASSQDRFGPQHF,TGCGCCAGCAGCCAAGATCGATTCGGGCCCCAGCATTTT
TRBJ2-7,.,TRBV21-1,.,CASSGRGGGEQYF,TGTGCCAGCAGCGGCAGGGGAGGGGGCGAGCAGTACTTC
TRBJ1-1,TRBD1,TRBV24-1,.,CATSDLDREWRTEAFF,TGTGCCACCAGTGATTTGGACAGGGAATGGCGCACTGAAGCTTTCTTT
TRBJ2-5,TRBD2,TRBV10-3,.,CAISAGLAGGQETQYF,TGTGCCATCAGTGCCGGACTAGCGGGGGGGCAAGAGACCCAGTACTTC
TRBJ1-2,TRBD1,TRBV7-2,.,CASSTLPGQGASGYTF,TGTGCCAGCAGCACACTTCCGGGACAGGGGGCGTCTGGCTACACCTTC
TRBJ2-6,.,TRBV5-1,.,CASSLGEAGANVLTF,TGCGCCAGCAGCCTCGGGGAGGCTGGGGCCAACGTCCTGACTTTC
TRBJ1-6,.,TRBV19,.,CASGAGQTYNSPLHF,TGTGCCAGTGGGGCAGGACAGACCTATAATTCACCCCTCCACTTT
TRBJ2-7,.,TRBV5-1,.,CASSLTGPDYEQYF,TGCGCCAGCAGCTTGACTGGACCCGATTACGAGCAGTACTTC
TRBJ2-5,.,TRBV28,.,CASSRAGTADPETQYF,TGTGCCAGCAGTCGAGCCGGGACGGCTGACCCAGAGACCCAGTACTTC
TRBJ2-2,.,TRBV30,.,CAWSNLNTGELFF,TGTGCCTGGAGTAACCTGAACACCGGGGAGCTGTTTTTT
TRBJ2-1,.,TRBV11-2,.,CASSFPTQGGEQFF,TGTGCCAGCAGCTTCCCTACCCAGGGCGGTGAGCAGTTCTTC
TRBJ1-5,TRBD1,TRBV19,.,CASSIAGGQPQHF,TGTGCCAGTAGTATAGCAGGGGGTCAGCCCCAGCATTTT
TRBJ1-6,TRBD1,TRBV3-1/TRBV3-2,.,CASSPDRATSPLHF,TGTGCCAGCAGCCCGGACAGGGCAACTTCACCCCTCCACTTT
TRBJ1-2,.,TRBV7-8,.,CASSLAAGEDGYTF,TGTGCCAGCAGCTTAGCGGCAGGGGAAGATGGCTACACCTTC
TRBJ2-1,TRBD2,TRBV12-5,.,CASGLLAGGSNYNEQFF,TGTGCTAGTGGCCTACTAGCGGGGGGCTCCAACTACAATGAGCAGTTCTTC
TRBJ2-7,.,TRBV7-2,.,CASSLYGEYEQYF,TGTGCCAGCAGCTTATATGGGGAATACGAGCAGTACTTC
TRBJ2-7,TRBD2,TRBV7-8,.,CASNGAGTSGPSYEQYF,TGTGCCAGCAACGGAGCCGGGACTAGCGGGCCCTCCTACGAGCAGTACTTC
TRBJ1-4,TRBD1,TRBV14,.,CASSPTGQRNEKLFF,TGTGCCAGCAGCCCGACGGGACAGAGGAATGAAAAACTGTTTTTT